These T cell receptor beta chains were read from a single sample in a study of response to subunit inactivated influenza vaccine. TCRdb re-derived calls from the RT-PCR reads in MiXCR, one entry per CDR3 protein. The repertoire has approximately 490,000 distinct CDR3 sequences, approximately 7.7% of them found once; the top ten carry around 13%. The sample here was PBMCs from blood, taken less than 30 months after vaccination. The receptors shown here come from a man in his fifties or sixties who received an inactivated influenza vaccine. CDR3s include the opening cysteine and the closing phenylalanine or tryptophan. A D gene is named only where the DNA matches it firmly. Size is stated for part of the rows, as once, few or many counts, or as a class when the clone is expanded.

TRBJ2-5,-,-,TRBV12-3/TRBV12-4,TGTGCCAGCAGCCGAACACGGTCTCAAGAGACCCAGTACTTC,CASSRTRSQETQYF
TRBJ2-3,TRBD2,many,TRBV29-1,TGCAGCGTTGAAGATGTGCCACTAGCGGGAGCGGGCACAGATACGCAGTATTTT,CSVEDVPLAGAGTDTQYF
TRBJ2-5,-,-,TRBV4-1,TGCGCCAGCAGCCAAGGATCGCGAGGGGGGCAAGGGACCCAGTACTTC,CASSQGSRGGQGTQYF
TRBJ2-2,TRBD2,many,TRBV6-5,TGTGCCAGCAGTTATCTCGGCGCTAGCGGGAGGGCCGGGACCGGGGAGCTGTTTTTT,CASSYLGASGRAGTGELFF
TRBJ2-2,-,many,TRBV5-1,TGCGCCAGCAGCGCCAGGGGGGCCGGGGAGCTGTTTTTT,CASSARGAGELFF
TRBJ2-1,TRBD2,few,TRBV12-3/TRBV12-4,TGTGCCAGCAGTTTGGCTAGCGGGGGGCCGACGGAGTTCTTC,CASSLASGGPTEFF
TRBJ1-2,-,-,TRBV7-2,TGTGCCAGCAGATCTACGGACACAGCCAGACCTAACTATGGCTACACCTTC,CASRSTDTARPNYGYTF
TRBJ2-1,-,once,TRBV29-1,TGCAGCGTTGACAAGGCGGGTGGAGGGGAGCAGTTCTTC,CSVDKAGGGEQFF
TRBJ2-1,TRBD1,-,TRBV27,TGTGCCAGCAGTTGGGTCGGGACAGGGGGCTTGGATGAGCAGTTCTTC,CASSWVGTGGLDEQFF
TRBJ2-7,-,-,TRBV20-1,TGCAGTGCTAAGACGCCCTGGGGGACCTACGAGCAGTACTTC,CSAKTPWGTYEQYF
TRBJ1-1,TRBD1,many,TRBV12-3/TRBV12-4,TGTGCCAGCAGTTTTTTTGGGACAGACTACACCATGAACACTGAAGCTTTCTTT,CASSFFGTDYTMNTEAFF
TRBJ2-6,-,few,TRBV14,TGTGCCAGCAGCCAATTCGGGGTCGCCGGGGCCAACGTCCTGACTTTC,CASSQFGVAGANVLTF
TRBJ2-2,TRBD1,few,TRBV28,TGTGCCAGCAGTTTACTGGGACAAAGACAGGGGACCGGGGAGCTGTTTTTT,CASSLLGQRQGTGELFF
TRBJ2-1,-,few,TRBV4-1,TGCGCCAGCAGCCAAGGTTTGAACGACTACAATGAGCAGTTCTTC,CASSQGLNDYNEQFF
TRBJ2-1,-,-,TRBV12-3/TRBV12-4,TGTGCCAGCAGTTTTACCCACCCCTACAATGAGCAGTTCTTC,CASSFTHPYNEQFF
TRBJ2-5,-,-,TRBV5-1,TGCGCCAGCAGCCCCGAAGCGGCGGATGGCCGGACCCAGTACTTC,CASSPEAADGRTQYF
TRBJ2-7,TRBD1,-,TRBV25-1,TGTGCCAGCAGTGATGCCAGGGGGACCCCCTACGAGCAGTACTTC,CASSDARGTPYEQYF
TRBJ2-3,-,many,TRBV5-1,TGCGCCAGCAGCTTGGTCCCCAACGCAGATACGCAGTATTTT,CASSLVPNADTQYF
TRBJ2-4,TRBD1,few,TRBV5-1,TGCGCCAGCAGCTTGGCCACAGGGGGACCCAAAAACATTCAGTACTTC,CASSLATGGPKNIQYF
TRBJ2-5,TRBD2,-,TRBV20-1,TGCAGTGCTGTGGGGACTAGCGGGGGGCAAGAGACCCAGTACTTC,CSAVGTSGGQETQYF
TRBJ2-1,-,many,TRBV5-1,TGCGCCAGCAGCTTAGGAGTACAGGGCTACAATGAGCAGTTCTTC,CASSLGVQGYNEQFF
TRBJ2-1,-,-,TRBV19,TGTGCCAGTAGTATCCGGCCGCGTTGGTCCTACAATGAGCAGTTCTTC,CASSIRPRWSYNEQFF
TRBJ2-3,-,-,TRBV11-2,TGTGCCAGCAGCTTAGGTCCCCTAGTCTTCGGCACAGATACGCAGTATTTT,CASSLGPLVFGTDTQYF
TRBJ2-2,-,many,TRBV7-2,TGTGCCAGCAGCTCGAGGACCGGGGAGCTGTTTTTT,CASSSRTGELFF
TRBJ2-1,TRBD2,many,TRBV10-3,TGTGCCATCAGTGTAGTTACTAGCGGCAGCAATGAGCAGTTCTTC,CAISVVTSGSNEQFF
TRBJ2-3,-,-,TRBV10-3,TGTGCCATCAGTGACAGGGGTAAGGAGGGAGGAGATACGCAGTATTTT,CAISDRGKEGGDTQYF
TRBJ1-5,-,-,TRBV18,TGTGCCAGCTCATCACTATCGGGCAATCATCCCCAGCATTTT,CASSSLSGNHPQHF
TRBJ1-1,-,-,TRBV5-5,TGTGCCAGCAGCTTGTTCCCAGGGGATGGGAGCACTGAAGCTTTCTTT,CASSLFPGDGSTEAFF
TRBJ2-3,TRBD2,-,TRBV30,TGTGCCTGGAGTGCGTGGCGGGGGGGAGGCACAGATACGCAGTATTTT,CAWSAWRGGGTDTQYF
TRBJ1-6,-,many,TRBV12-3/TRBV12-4,TGTGCCAGCAGTTTATTGTGGGGAAACAATTCACCCCTCCACTTT,CASSLLWGNNSPLHF
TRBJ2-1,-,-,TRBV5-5,TGTGCCAGCAGCTTAAGGGAAAGGGGCAATGAGCAGTTCTTC,CASSLRERGNEQFF
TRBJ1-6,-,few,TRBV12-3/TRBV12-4,TGTGCCAGCAGTTCGGGGCAGGGTCTTTCACCCCTCCACTTT,CASSSGQGLSPLHF
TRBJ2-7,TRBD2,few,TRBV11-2,TGTGCCAGCAGCTTCGGACTAGCGGGAGTTTTCGACGAGCAGTACTTC,CASSFGLAGVFDEQYF